The next 32 T cell receptor beta chains were all read from a single sample in a study of response to subunit inactivated influenza vaccine. TCRdb re-called the RT-PCR reads with MiXCR, one entry per CDR3 protein. The sample records fewer than 600,000 distinct CDR3 sequences, roughly 7.6% being singletons. Material: PBMCs from blood, obtained roughly 24 months after vaccination. These receptor sequences come from a man aged 45-69 years who received an inactivated influenza vaccine.

This clonotype has more than one count but fewer than ten. The chain carries TRBV14 and TRBJ1-5; D gene ambiguous. This CDR3 has 13 amino acids. V shed 0 bases and J shed 6 bases, with 6 bases lying between them. Germline V gene data show CDR1 as SGHDN and CDR2 as FVKESK. The CDR3 DNA reads TGTGCCAGCAGCCAAGATTCGACTCAGCCCCAGCATTTT. Residues: CASSQDSTQPQHF.

The table lists this clonotype with a few counts. V usage is TRBV5-1 and J usage is TRBJ2-2; 7 bases align to TRBD1. The CDR3 extends over 15 amino acids. CDR1 is SGHRS, CDR2 YFSETQ, per germline. V shed 4 bases, J shed 6 bases, and the junction held 9 bases outside the gene matches. The CDR3 protein is CASSVDRVSPGELFF. The CDR3 nucleotides read TGCGCCAGCAGCGTCGACAGGGTCTCGCCCGGGGAGCTGTTTTTT.

This clonotype was seen at least ten times. V usage is TRBV29-1 and J usage is TRBJ2-1, with D possibly TRBD2 on 6 matching bases. The CDR3 is made up of 13 amino acids. Germline V gene lookup returns CDR1 SQVTM and CDR2 ANQGSEA. V lost 3 bases and J 9 bases, leaving 15 bases between the germline ends. The CDR3 coding sequence is TGCAGCGTTGAGATAGCGGAGCTGGTTGAGCAGTTCTTC. As protein: CSVEIAELVEQFF.

This clonotype was recorded a few times. The chain joins TRBV4-3 to TRBJ2-4, with TRBD2 identical over 11 bases. Germline lookup yields CDR1 LGHNA and CDR2 YSLEER. The length of the CDR3 is 19 residues. With V trimmed by 0 bases and J by 2 bases, 9 bases remained unmatched. The CDR3: CASSQEWSSGRRTKNIQYF. CDR3 sequence (DNA): TGCGCCAGCAGCCAAGAGTGGTCTAGCGGGAGGAGAACCAAAAACATTCAGTACTTC.

The chain uses TRBV4-2 and TRBJ2-1, with 8 bases that match TRBD1. V was clipped by 0 bases and J by 5 bases; unmatched bases: 12. The CDR3 covers 18 residues. Germline lookup yields CDR1 LGHNA and CDR2 YNFKEQ. This CDR3 reads CASSQEGPDRVGDNEQFF. CDR3 in DNA: TGTGCCAGCAGCCAAGAGGGGCCGGACAGGGTCGGCGACAATGAGCAGTTCTTC.

A few counts support this clonotype. The chain couples TRBV24-1 to TRBJ2-1, with 7 bases aligning to TRBD1. V dropped 1 base and J dropped 3; count of bases not matched to a gene: 5. The CDR3 consists of 16 residues. CDR1 KGHDR and CDR2 SFDVKD come from the germline V gene. CDR3 sequence (DNA): TGTGCCACCAGTGATTTTCAGGGGGTCCTCTACAATGAGCAGTTCTTC. Encoded protein: CATSDFQGVLYNEQFF.

This clonotype turned up a few times. The J gene is TRBJ2-7, the V gene TRBV9, with TRBD1 as a possible D gene (6 bases). This CDR3 contains 15 residues. Trimming removed 2 bases from V and 0 bases from J, with 12 bases in between. The germline V gene encodes CDR1 SGDLS and CDR2 YYNGEE. The CDR3 region is CASSVGTSFSYEQYF. CDR3 in DNA: TGTGCCAGCAGCGTTGGGACAAGCTTCTCCTACGAGCAGTACTTC. Looking up the rest from reference TRBV9 and TRBJ2-7 gives the full variable domain: DSGVTQTPKHLITATGQRVTLRCSPRSGDLSVYWYQQSLDQGLQFLIQYYNGEERAKGNILERFSAQQFPDLHSELNLSSLELGDSALYFCASSVGTSFSYEQYFGPGTRLTVT.

This clonotype occurred many times. The CDR3 nucleotides read TGTGCCAGCAGCCGGACAGATTACGAGCAGTACTTC. It yields the protein CASSRTDYEQYF. The rearrangement joins TRBV5-6 to TRBJ2-7, with a tentative D call TRBD1 (6 bases). The CDR3 has 12 residues. Germline-derived CDR1 and CDR2 are SGHDT and YYEEEE. V was clipped by 4 bases and J by 4 bases, with 9 bases between them. The entire variable domain, with the rest obtained from reference TRBV5-6 and TRBJ2-7, is as follows: DAGVTQSPTHLIKTRGQQVTLRCSPKSGHDTVSWYQQALGQGPQFIFQYYEEEERQRGNFPDRFSGHQFPNYSSELNVNALLLGDSALYLCASSRTDYEQYFGPGTRLTVT.

The chain uses TRBV7-6 and TRBJ2-3; possibly TRBD1 or TRBD2 for D (5 bases each). This CDR3 is 12 amino acids long. Trimming took off 5 bases at V and 6 bases at J, with 9 bases between the two ends. Germline CDR1 reads SGHVS; CDR2 reads FNYEAQ. The CDR3 reads CASSRDADTQYF. For the CDR3, the DNA is TGTGCCAGCAGCCGGGACGCGGATACGCAGTATTTT.

This clonotype has at least ten counts. The rearrangement links TRBV9 to TRBJ2-1, with 8 bases aligning to TRBD1. Germline V gene lookup returns CDR1 SGDLS and CDR2 YYNGEE. The length of the CDR3 is 16 residues. The V and J ends lost 0 bases and 9 bases, in that order; junction bases with no gene match: 11. DNA of the CDR3: TGTGCCAGCAGCGTAGGGACAGGGTCTTTGGGTCGTGAGCAGTTCTTC. Encoded protein: CASSVGTGSLGREQFF. The complete variable domain, with remaining parts taken from reference TRBV9 and TRBJ2-1, reads DSGVTQTPKHLITATGQRVTLRCSPRSGDLSVYWYQQSLDQGLQFLIQYYNGEERAKGNILERFSAQQFPDLHSELNLSSLELGDSALYFCASSVGTGSLGREQFFGPGTRLTVL.

This sequence joins TRBV4-2 and TRBJ1-1; tentatively, D is TRBD1 (5 bases). The germline gives CDR1 LGHNA, CDR2 YNFKEQ. This CDR3 has 14 residues. V dropped 0 bases and J dropped 1 base, with 6 bases sitting between them. The DNA for the CDR3 is TGTGCCAGCAGCCAAGAACAGGAGAACACTGAAGCTTTCTTT. It specifies CASSQEQENTEAFF.

The gene calls are TRBV7-9 and TRBJ2-5; 7 bases are shared with TRBD2. Losses at the gene ends were 0 bases for V and 3 bases for J; bases not matched to a gene: 7. CDR3 length: 16 amino acids. Germline CDR1 and CDR2: SEHNR and FQNEAQ (reference sequence). The CDR3 region is CASSLAGAGVKETQYF. In DNA, the CDR3 is TGTGCCAGCAGCTTAGCTGGGGCGGGGGTTAAAGAGACCCAGTACTTC.

This clonotype has a handful of counts. The chain uses TRBV18 and TRBJ2-4; weak D call: TRBD2 (5 bases). Germline values: CDR1 KGHSH, CDR2 LQKENI. The CDR3 spans 14 residues. V dropped 3 bases and J dropped 6 bases, with 12 bases sitting between them. The CDR3 protein is CASSPWVEGNIQYF. CDR3 nucleotides: TGTGCCAGCTCACCCTGGGTAGAGGGAAACATTCAGTACTTC. The full variable domain, with the rest looked up from reference TRBV18 and TRBJ2-4, is NAGVMQNPRHLVRRRGQEARLRCSPMKGHSHVYWYRQLPEEGLKFMVYLQKENIIDESGMPKERFSAEFPKEGPSILRIQQVVRGDSAAYFCASSPWVEGNIQYFGAGTRLSVL.

This clonotype showed up many times. The chain's CDR3 is CATRGTGSAREQYF. CDR3 DNA: TGTGCCACCAGGGGGACAGGGTCAGCTCGCGAGCAGTACTTC. The rearrangement joins TRBV24-1 to TRBJ2-7; the match to TRBD1 covers 9 bases. Trimming cost V 7 bases and J 6 bases; bases outside gene matches: 9. CDR3 length: 14 amino acids. CDR1 and CDR2 from the germline V gene are KGHDR and SFDVKD.

The CDR3 DNA reads TGTGCCAGCAGGGGGACAGGGGGCCCGCCCCAGCATTTT. Amino acid sequence: CASRGTGGPPQHF. The chain joins TRBV12-3 or TRBV12-4 to TRBJ1-5, with 12 bases fitting TRBD1. V trimming: 6 bases; J trimming: 9 bases; junction bases outside the gene matches: 3. The CDR3 contains 13 residues.

This clonotype was detected many times. The V call is TRBV20-1, the J call TRBJ2-3; the match to TRBD2 covers 8 bases. The CDR3 totals 15 residues. The V gene's germline CDR1 is DFQATT and CDR2 SNEGSKA (reference sequence). The ends lost 5 bases at V and 2 bases at J; junction bases unmatched: 9. The CDR3 sequence: CSARTSGYLTDTQYF. CDR3 bases: TGCAGTGCTCGAACTAGCGGCTACCTCACAGATACGCAGTATTTT.

This clonotype was observed at least ten times. This sequence joins TRBV20-1 and TRBJ2-1, with D possibly called TRBD1 or TRBD2 (5 bases each). CDR3 length equals 16 residues. Trimming removed 0 bases from V and 0 bases from J, with 12 bases in between. Germline CDR1 DFQATT, CDR2 SNEGSKA (reference sequence). CDR3 loop: CSARDQGSDSYNEQFF. In DNA form, the CDR3 reads TGCAGTGCTAGAGATCAGGGTAGCGACTCCTACAATGAGCAGTTCTTC.

There are many counts of this clonotype. The V gene is TRBV3-1, the J gene TRBJ1-1; no reliable D call. This CDR3 is built from 14 residues. Per the germline V gene, CDR1 is LGHDT and CDR2 is YNNKEL (reference sequence). The V gene lost 1 base and the J gene lost 5 bases, with 11 bases spanning the gap. This CDR3 reads CASSQGAGPTEAFF. The DNA of the CDR3 is TGTGCCAGCAGCCAAGGGGCAGGTCCTACTGAAGCTTTCTTT.

V usage is TRBV11-1 and J usage is TRBJ2-1; tentatively, D is TRBD1 (5 bases). Per germline, CDR1 SGHAT and CDR2 FQDESV (reference sequence). The CDR3 has 18 residues. V was clipped by 5 bases and J by 5 bases, with 25 bases between them. In DNA form, the CDR3 reads TGTGCCAGCAGCCCTGGACACTTTGACAGTCGGGTCGACAATGAGCAGTTCTTC. Translated, it gives CASSPGHFDSRVDNEQFF.

The chain couples TRBV11-2 to TRBJ2-4; tentatively, D is TRBD1 (7 bases). Germline CDR1 is SGHAT and CDR2 is FQNNGV. V shed 5 bases and J shed 0 bases, with 20 bases lying between them. CDR3 length equals 18 residues. The CDR3 DNA reads as TGTGCCAGCAGCCCAGGGGGGTTCAGGATATTAGCCAAAAACATTCAGTACTTC. Amino acid sequence: CASSPGGFRILAKNIQYF.

This clonotype showed up just a few times. The chain joins TRBV2 to TRBJ2-7; TRBD1 matches at 7 bases. With V trimmed by 5 bases and J by 3 bases, 4 bases remained unmatched. CDR1 SNHLY and CDR2 FYNNEI come from the germline V gene. This CDR3 is built from 13 residues. In nucleotides, the CDR3 is TGTGCCAGCAGTAAACAGGGGTACTACGAGCAGTACTTC. Translation: CASSKQGYYEQYF.

This clonotype was seen only a few times. The CDR3 nucleotides read TGCAGTGCCCCGGGACAGGGGATATACGAGCAGTACTTC. Its translation: CSAPGQGIYEQYF. The V gene is TRBV20-1, the J gene TRBJ2-7, with TRBD1 matching over 10 bases. Looked up from germline, CDR1 is DFQATT and CDR2 is SNEGSKA (reference sequence). CDR3 length equals 13 residues. V shed 6 bases, J shed 4 bases, and the junction held 6 bases outside the gene matches.

The chain links TRBV6-2 or TRBV6-3 to TRBJ2-7; 7 bases match TRBD1. V dropped 0 bases and J dropped 2; count of bases not matched to a gene: 1. The CDR3 runs to 14 residues. In germline, CDR1 is MNHEY, CDR2 SVGEGT. The DNA of the CDR3 is TGTGCCAGCAGTTACTCGGACAGGACCTACGAGCAGTACTTC. It codes for CASSYSDRTYEQYF.

This clonotype came up once. The chain employs TRBV6-1 and TRBJ2-2; 8 bases agree with TRBD2. The junction had 8 bases not matched to a gene; V was cut back by 2 bases and J by 3 bases. In germline, CDR1 is MNHNS, CDR2 SASEGT. CDR3 length: 17 amino acids. The CDR3 DNA sequence: TGTGCCAGCAGTGAACTGGGACTAGTCGCCTACACCGGGGAGCTGTTTTTT. This gives the protein CASSELGLVAYTGELFF.

For this clonotype: No DNA is shown, since the ends of the CDR3 on it are uncertain; the CDR3 is the one TCRdb lists. The chain has TRBV29-1 and TRBJ2-7; the D call in the table, TRBD1, was not verified against the DNA. Per germline, CDR1 SQVTM and CDR2 ANQGSEA. The CDR3 has 14 amino acids, counting both end residues. CDR3 in amino acids: CSVGPGSPSYEQYF.

V is TRBV19 and J is TRBJ2-6; perhaps TRBD2 as D (5 bases). Deletions cut 2 bases from V and 4 bases from J, with 9 bases between. CDR3 length: 15 amino acids. From germline, CDR1 is LNHDA and CDR2 SQIVND (reference sequence). The CDR3 DNA reads as TGTGCCAGTAGTATACGGGGATACGGGGCCAACGTCCTGACTTTC. It encodes CASSIRGYGANVLTF. The full variable domain, completed using reference TRBV19 and TRBJ2-6, is DGGITQSPKYLFRKEGQNVTLSCEQNLNHDAMYWYRQDPGQGLRLIYYSQIVNDFQKGDIAEGYSVSREKKESFPLTVTSAQKNPTAFYLCASSIRGYGANVLTFGAGSRLTVL.

This clonotype appeared a few times. V gene TRBV7-2 combines with J gene TRBJ1-1; 7 bases map to TRBD1. Looked up from germline, CDR1 is SGHTA and CDR2 is FQGNSA. There are 15 residues in the CDR3. V was pared by 6 bases and J by 6 bases, with 13 bases of the junction left unmatched. The DNA for the CDR3 is TGTGCCAGCAGGACGACAGGGACGGGTTCGGCTGAAGCTTTCTTT. The encoded protein is CASRTTGTGSAEAFF. The variable domain in full, with the rest retrieved from reference TRBV7-2 and TRBJ1-1, is GAGVSQSPSNKVTEKGKDVELRCDPISGHTALYWYRQSLGQGLEFLIYFQGNSAPDKSGLPSDRFSAERTGGSVSTLTIQRTQQEDSAVYLCASRTTGTGSAEAFFGQGTRLTVV.

This clonotype was seen more than once but under ten times. This CDR3 reads CASSAGGLLTDTQYF. The CDR3 DNA is TGTGCCAGCAGCGCGGGGGGACTGCTCACAGATACGCAGTATTTT. The V and J genes are TRBV5-4 and TRBJ2-3, with TRBD2 matching 8 bases. This CDR3 has 15 residues. V was clipped by 4 bases and J by 2 bases; unmatched bases: 6. CDR1 SGHNT and CDR2 YYREEE come from the germline V gene (reference sequence). Combining the CDR3 with reference TRBV5-4 and TRBJ2-3 gives the whole variable domain ETGVTQSPTHLIKTRGQQVTLRCSSQSGHNTVSWYQQALGQGPQFIFQYYREEENGRGNFPPRFSGLQFPNYSSELNVNALELDDSALYLCASSAGGLLTDTQYFGPGTRLTVL.

This chain connects TRBV7-2 to TRBJ2-7; tentatively, D is TRBD2 (5 bases). In germline, CDR1 is SGHTA, CDR2 FQGNSA. Trimming cost V 0 bases and J 3 bases, with 9 bases left between them. This CDR3 comprises 14 residues. The CDR3 bases are TGTGCCAGCAGCTTAGCCGGGAAAGTCTACGAGCAGTACTTC. Translating it yields CASSLAGKVYEQYF.

This chain joins TRBV9 and TRBJ2-3, with D unresolved. Trimming stripped 2 bases from V and 4 bases from J, with 5 bases between. The CDR3 runs 12 residues. CDR1 and CDR2 from the germline V gene are SGDLS and YYNGEE. The CDR3 protein is CASSVLPDTQYF. Written as DNA, the CDR3 is TGTGCCAGCAGCGTGCTCCCAGATACGCAGTATTTT.

A few counts support this clonotype. The chain uses TRBV14 and TRBJ2-1; maybe TRBD2 (6 bases). Germline CDR1 is SGHDN and CDR2 is FVKESK. The CDR3 is made up of 15 amino acids. Trimming took off 4 bases at V and 5 bases at J, with 15 bases between the two ends. The CDR3 here is CASSPGVAIHNEQFF. The CDR3 bases are TGTGCCAGCAGCCCGGGGGTGGCAATCCACAATGAGCAGTTCTTC.

This clonotype was seen ten or more times. The rearrangement links TRBV5-1 to TRBJ2-1; 7 nucleotides agree with TRBD1. The V gene's germline CDR1 is SGHRS and CDR2 YFSETQ. V lost 4 bases and J lost 6; bases outside the gene matches: 7. The length of the CDR3 is 14 residues. The CDR3: CASSLGQSFNEQFF. CDR3 DNA sequence: TGCGCCAGCAGCCTGGGACAGAGTTTCAATGAGCAGTTCTTC.